This record concerns one TCR beta chain sequence. The germline CDR1 and CDR2 sequences are MGHDK and SYGVNS. The germline V and J ends were trimmed by 3 bases and 2 bases, with 7 bases remaining between them. The CDR3 contains 14 residues. The entry originates in a study of control samples from healthy donors and cancer patients. Measured with immunoSEQ multiplex PCR; TCRdb has only the in-frame clones, and not every one. The data show roughly 92,000 clones, roughly 89% seen once. V gene TRBV25-1 combines with J gene TRBJ2-2, with TRBD2 as a possible D gene (5 bases). This receptor was identified in a woman aged 55-70 years in good health. The sequenced sample consisted of blood. The CDR3: CASSDRTNTGELFF. CDR3 DNA: TGTGCCAGCAGTGATAGGACTAACACCGGGGAGCTGTTTTTT.